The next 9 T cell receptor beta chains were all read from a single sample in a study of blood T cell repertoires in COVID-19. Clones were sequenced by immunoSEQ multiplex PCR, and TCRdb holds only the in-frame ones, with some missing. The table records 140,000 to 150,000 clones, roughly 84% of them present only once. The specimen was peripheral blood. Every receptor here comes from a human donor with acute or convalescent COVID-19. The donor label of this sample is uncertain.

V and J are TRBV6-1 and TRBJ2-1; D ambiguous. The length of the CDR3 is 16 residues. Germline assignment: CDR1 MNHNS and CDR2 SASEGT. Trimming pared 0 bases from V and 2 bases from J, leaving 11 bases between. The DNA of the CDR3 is TGTGCCAGCAGTGAAGCGGAGACCCCCCCCTACAATGAGCAGTTCTTC. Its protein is CASSEAETPPYNEQFF.

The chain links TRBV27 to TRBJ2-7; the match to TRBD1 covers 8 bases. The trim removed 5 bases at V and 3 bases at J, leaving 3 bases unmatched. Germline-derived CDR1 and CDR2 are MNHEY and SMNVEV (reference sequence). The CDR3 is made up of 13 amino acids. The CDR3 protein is CASSMGQDYEQYF. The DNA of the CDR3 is TGTGCCAGCAGTATGGGACAGGACTACGAGCAGTACTTC.

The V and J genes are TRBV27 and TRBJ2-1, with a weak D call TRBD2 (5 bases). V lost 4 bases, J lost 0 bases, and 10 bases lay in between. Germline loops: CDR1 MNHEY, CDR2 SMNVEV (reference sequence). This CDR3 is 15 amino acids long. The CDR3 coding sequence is TGTGCCAGCAGTTCCGACTACCGCTCCTACAATGAGCAGTTCTTC. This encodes CASSSDYRSYNEQFF.

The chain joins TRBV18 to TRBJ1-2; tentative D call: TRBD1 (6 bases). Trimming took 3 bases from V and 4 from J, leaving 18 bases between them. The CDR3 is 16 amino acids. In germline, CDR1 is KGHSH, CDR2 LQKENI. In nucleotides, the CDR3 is TGTGCCAGCTCACCGGAGACAGGTCCCTCCGTCTATGGCTACACCTTC. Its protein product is CASSPETGPSVYGYTF.

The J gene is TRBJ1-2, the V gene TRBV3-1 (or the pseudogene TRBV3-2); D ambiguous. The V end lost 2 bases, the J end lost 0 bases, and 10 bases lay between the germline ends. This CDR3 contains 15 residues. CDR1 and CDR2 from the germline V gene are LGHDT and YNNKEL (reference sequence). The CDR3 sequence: CASSQFQKANYGYTF. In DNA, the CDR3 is TGTGCCAGCAGCCAATTTCAGAAAGCTAACTATGGCTACACCTTC.

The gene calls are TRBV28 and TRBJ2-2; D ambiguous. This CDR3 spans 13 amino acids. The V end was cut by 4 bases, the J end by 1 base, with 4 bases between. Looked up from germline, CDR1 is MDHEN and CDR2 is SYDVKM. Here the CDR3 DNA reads TGTGCCAGCAGTTACATGAACACCGGGGAGCTGTTTTTT. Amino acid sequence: CASSYMNTGELFF.

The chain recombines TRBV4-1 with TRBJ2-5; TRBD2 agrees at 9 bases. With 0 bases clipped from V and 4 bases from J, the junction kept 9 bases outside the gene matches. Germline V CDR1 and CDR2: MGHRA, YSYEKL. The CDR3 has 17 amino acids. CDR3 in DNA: TGCGCCAGCAGCCAAGATAGGGCCGCGGGAGGGGGAGAGACCCAGTACTTC. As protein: CASSQDRAAGGGETQYF.

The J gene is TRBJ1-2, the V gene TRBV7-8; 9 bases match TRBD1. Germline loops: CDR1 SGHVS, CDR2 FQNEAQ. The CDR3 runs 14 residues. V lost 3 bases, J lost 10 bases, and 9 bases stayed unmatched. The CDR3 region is CASSFRDREFDYTF. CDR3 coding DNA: TGTGCCAGCAGCTTCCGGGACAGGGAATTTGACTACACCTTC.

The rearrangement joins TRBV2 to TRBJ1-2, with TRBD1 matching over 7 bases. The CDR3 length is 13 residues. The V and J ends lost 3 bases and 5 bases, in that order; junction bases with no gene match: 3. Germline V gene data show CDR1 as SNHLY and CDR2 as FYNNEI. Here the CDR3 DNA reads TGTGCCAGCAGTGAGGGACAGCGATATGGCTACACCTTC. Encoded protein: CASSEGQRYGYTF.